Shown below are 15 T cell receptor beta chains from a single sample sequenced in a study of blood T cell repertoires in COVID-19 (dated by TCRdb to the early 2020s). The library came from the immunoSEQ multiplex PCR assay. TCRdb provides this immuneACCESS table in a form limited to in-frame rearrangements. Some clones are lacking; in checked studies, under half of them reflect an unresolved V gene, and why the rest are absent is not known. The sample table records some 24,000 clones; less than 90% of these occur just once. The top ten constitute 27% of the sample. The specimen was peripheral blood. All receptors derive from a man aged 65 to 79 with COVID-19, enrolled during active disease.

This chain connects TRBV6-4 to TRBJ2-1; 9 positions match TRBD2. Germline V lookup: CDR1 MRHNA, CDR2 SNTAGT. Unmatched junction bases numbered 7, after V lost 7 bases and J lost 6 bases. The CDR3 has 14 amino acids. CDR3 loop: CASKRSGGCNEQFF. The DNA of the CDR3 is TGTGCCAGCAAAAGAAGCGGGGGGTGCAATGAGCAGTTCTTC.

The chain couples TRBV10-3 to TRBJ2-3; D not certain. Trimming took 1 base from V and 0 from J, leaving 8 bases between them. Germline CDR1 reads ENHRY; CDR2 reads SYGVKD. This CDR3 has 15 residues. The CDR3 sequence is CAISEFLQSTDTQYF. As DNA, the CDR3 is TGTGCCATCAGTGAGTTCCTGCAGAGCACAGATACGCAGTATTTT.

The chain joins TRBV19 to TRBJ2-6; D might be TRBD1 (6 bases). Germline V gene lookup returns CDR1 LNHDA and CDR2 SQIVND (reference sequence). The CDR3 has 17 amino acids. The ends were cut back, 1 base at V and 0 bases at J, with 10 bases in the middle. The CDR3 spells CASSIAGARSGANVLTF. CDR3 nucleotide sequence: TGTGCCAGTAGTATAGCAGGGGCCCGCTCTGGGGCCAACGTCCTGACTTTC.

The J gene is TRBJ2-4, the V gene TRBV24-1; 11 bases line up with TRBD2. From germline, CDR1 is KGHDR and CDR2 SFDVKD. Trimming took 2 bases from V and 1 from J; bases not matched to a gene: 6. CDR3 length: 18 amino acids. The CDR3 nucleotides are TGTGCCACCAGTGATTGCGGTAGCGGGAGGGGGGCCAAAAACATTCAGTACTTC. Amino acids: CATSDCGSGRGAKNIQYF.

The rearrangement uses TRBV6-5 and TRBJ2-3; D possibly corresponds to TRBD2 (6 bases). The ends were cut back, 2 bases at V and 2 bases at J, with 11 bases in the middle. Germline lookup yields CDR1 MNHEY and CDR2 SVGAGI. The CDR3 length is 15 residues. CDR3 in DNA: TGTGCCAGCAGTTACGGGACTCCAACCACAGATACGCAGTATTTT. As protein: CASSYGTPTTDTQYF.

This chain connects TRBV7-8 to TRBJ2-3; the match to TRBD2 covers 9 bases. Trimming at V came to 4 bases and at J to 3 bases, leaving 2 bases not matched to a gene. The CDR3 spans 14 residues. Germline V gives CDR1 SGHVS, CDR2 FQNEAQ. DNA for the CDR3: TGTGCCAGCAGCTCCGGACTAGCGACAGATACGCAGTATTTT. Its protein is CASSSGLATDTQYF.

This chain joins TRBV9 and TRBJ2-5, with D tentatively TRBD1 (6 bases). CDR3 length equals 15 residues. Germline V gene sequence: CDR1 SGDLS, CDR2 YYNGEE. Trimming shortened V by 4 bases and J by 3 bases, and 16 bases separated the two germline ends. CDR3 DNA sequence: TGTGCCAGCAGCCACGGACAGTTTCTGGAAGAGACCCAGTACTTC. Its protein is CASSHGQFLEETQYF.

The rearrangement links TRBV18 to TRBJ2-7; D is unresolved. With 3 bases removed from V and 6 bases from J, the gap between germline ends came to 15 bases. Germline CDR1 KGHSH, CDR2 LQKENI. The CDR3 extends over 14 amino acids. This CDR3 is CASSPIPGESEQYF. In DNA form, the CDR3 reads TGTGCCAGCTCACCCATACCCGGAGAGAGCGAGCAGTACTTC.

The chain links TRBV12-5 to TRBJ1-5; D unclear. CDR1 LGHNT and CDR2 FRNRAP come from the germline V gene. The CDR3 is made up of 13 amino acids. V was trimmed by 3 bases and J by 6 bases, leaving 9 bases between them. CDR3 sequence (DNA): TGTGCTAGTGGTTTCGAAGAGGGTCAGCCCCAGCATTTT. Translating it yields CASGFEEGQPQHF.

The chain joins TRBV30 to TRBJ1-2, with TRBD1 matching 7 bases. The germline gives CDR1 GTSNPN, CDR2 SVGIG (reference sequence). The CDR3 length is 16 residues. J was trimmed by 1 base and V by 7 bases; bases with no gene match: 15. The CDR3 region is CASVYQEGAGNYGYTF. DNA of the CDR3: TGTGCCTCTGTATACCAGGAGGGGGCCGGTAACTATGGCTACACCTTC.

The chain couples TRBV6-5 to TRBJ1-6; 7 positions agree with TRBD1. This CDR3 is 14 amino acids long. CDR1 and CDR2 from the germline V gene are MNHEY and SVGAGI. V gave up 6 bases and J gave up 3 bases; unmatched junction bases: 2. The CDR3 region is CASRRDSYNSPLHF. Here the CDR3 DNA reads TGTGCCAGCAGACGGGACAGCTATAATTCACCCCTCCACTTT.

J is TRBJ1-1 and V is TRBV7-9; weak D call: TRBD1 (5 bases). The length of the CDR3 is 12 residues. V dropped 8 bases and J dropped 4 bases, with 11 bases sitting between them. Per germline, CDR1 SEHNR and CDR2 FQNEAQ (reference sequence). The CDR3 DNA reads as TGTGCCAGCGGCCAGGGTATCACTGAAGCTTTCTTT. Translation: CASGQGITEAFF.

The gene calls are TRBV5-4 and TRBJ1-2; D unresolved. V was shortened by 0 bases and J by 3 bases, with 6 bases between the two germline ends. The CDR3 spans 13 residues. Germline CDR1 is SGHNT and CDR2 is YYREEE (reference sequence). This chain's CDR3 is CASSLGTDYGYTF. The CDR3 DNA follows: TGTGCCAGCAGCTTGGGCACAGACTATGGCTACACCTTC.

This clone was detected only once. J is TRBJ1-1 and V is TRBV6-5, with D perhaps TRBD1 (5 bases). Per germline, CDR1 MNHEY and CDR2 SVGAGI. This CDR3 is built from 14 residues. The germline V and J ends were trimmed by 7 bases and 0 bases, with 12 bases remaining between them. The CDR3 region has the DNA TGTGCCAGCACCGACGGACAACTGAACACTGAAGCTTTCTTT. Translation gives CASTDGQLNTEAFF.

J is TRBJ2-7 and V is TRBV27; 7 bases align to TRBD2. Unmatched junction bases numbered 9, after V lost 2 bases and J lost 2 bases. This CDR3 contains 16 residues. Germline CDR1 is MNHEY and CDR2 is SMNVEV (reference sequence). In DNA form, the CDR3 reads TGTGCCAGCAGTTTACAAGGTCCTAGCGGTCCCTACGAGCAGTACTTC. Translating it yields CASSLQGPSGPYEQYF.